This entry concerns a single T cell receptor beta chain. The data were obtained in a study of memory CD4+ T cells and cytomegalovirus serostatus. Trimming took off 0 bases at V and 1 base at J, with 6 bases between the two ends. The germline gives CDR1 MGHRA, CDR2 YSYEKL. The CDR3 has 14 amino acids. Sequenced by immunoSEQ multiplex PCR; TCRdb stores in-frame clones only, minus some. Among more than 45,000 clones, about 79% were seen once, and the ten largest hold roughly 0.59%. Single viable CD3+CD4+CD8-CD45RO+ cells were sorted as the memory CD4+ T cells. This TCR derives from an adult in good health and CMV-seronegative. The chain combines TRBV4-1 with TRBJ2-5; D is undetermined. Sequencing was done on a sample of memory CD4+ T cells from blood. CDR3 in DNA: TGCGCCAGCAGCCAAGATGACACCCAAGAGACCCAGTACTTC. Translated: CASSQDDTQETQYF.